A selection of T cell receptor beta chains follows, all from one sample in a study of shared clonotypes between healthy human individuals. The repertoire was sequenced with immunoSEQ multiplex PCR; TCRdb's copy has only in-frame clones and lacks some. The repertoire consists of around 700,000 clones, with about 78% occurring once and the leading ten covering 1.5% to 2%. The sequenced sample consisted of memory CD4+ T cells sorted from blood. Every receptor here comes from a woman aged 30 to 39 in good health. CDR3s include the opening cysteine and the closing phenylalanine or tryptophan. D genes are given only for firm matches. Only some rows state a clone size, as once, few, many or a class for expanded clones.

>-|few|TRBJ2-3|TRBV28
TGTGCCAGCACTCAGGGGTCCACAGATACGCAGTATTTT
CASTQGSTDTQYF
>-|-|TRBJ2-2|TRBV6-6
TGTGCCAGCAGGGGCAGCCCGAACACCGGGGAGCTGTTTTTT
CASRGSPNTGELFF
>-|-|TRBJ2-7|TRBV5-3
TGTGCCAGAAGCCGCCCACCCTTCAGGGGCGGGGACACCCAAGCCGCCTACGAGCAGTACTTC
CARSRPPFRGGDTQAAYEQYF
>TRBD1|-|TRBJ1-4|TRBV30
TGTGCCTGTTCAAAGGGGGCCGGGAAACTGTTTTTT
CACSKGAGKLFF
>-|-|TRBJ2-2|TRBV28
TGTGCCAGCAGTTTATCCACGGGGAACTGGGGCAGGGCTGACACCGGGGAGCTGTTTTTT
CASSLSTGNWGRADTGELFF
>-|-|TRBJ1-4|TRBV4-1
TGCGCCAGCAGCCTCAGGACAGAAGGGAATGAAAAACTGTTTTTT
CASSLRTEGNEKLFF
>-|many|TRBJ2-3|TRBV6-6
TGTGCCAGCAGTCCTAGCGAAGATACGCAGTATTTT
CASSPSEDTQYF
>-|-|TRBJ2-7|TRBV7-2
TGTGCCAGCAGCCCCCGTTCCTACGAGCAGTACTTC
CASSPRSYEQYF
>-|-|TRBJ2-3|TRBV14
TGTGCCAGCAGCGACGGCGCATACCGTTTCACAGATACGCAGTATTTT
CASSDGAYRFTDTQYF
>-|-|TRBJ2-3|TRBV10-3
TGTGCCATCAGTGAGCTTGGCCTAATGGGTCCAGATACGCAGTATTTT
CAISELGLMGPDTQYF
>TRBD2|few|TRBJ2-1|TRBV6-6
TGTGCCAGCAGTGTAGCGGGAGTGGGGGGTGAGCAGTTCTTC
CASSVAGVGGEQFF
>TRBD1|-|TRBJ2-5|TRBV9
TGTGCCAGCAGCCGTTCCGTTGGGACAGGGTTGGAGACCCAGTACTTC
CASSRSVGTGLETQYF
>-|many|TRBJ1-2|TRBV29-1
TGCAGCGTGGGGGAGAGGAGGGATGGCTACACCTTC
CSVGERRDGYTF
>-|-|TRBJ1-2|TRBV6-5
TGTGCCAGCAGTTCCCCGGCAGCTAACTATGGCTACACCTTC
CASSSPAANYGYTF
>-|-|TRBJ1-4|TRBV30
TGTGCCTGGGGCGGGGCGGCAGGGGAAAAACTGTTTTTT
CAWGGAAGEKLFF
>-|once|TRBJ1-4|TRBV29-1
TGCAGCGTTGCCGGGACCCTTGGGGAAAAACTGTTTTTT
CSVAGTLGEKLFF
>TRBD1|few|TRBJ2-7|TRBV6-5
TGTGCCAGCAGTTACAGGACAGGCCGCGAGCAGTACTTC
CASSYRTGREQYF
>-|-|TRBJ2-3|TRBV5-1
TGCGCCAGCAGCTTGCCCGGACTGAGCACAGATACGCAGTATTTT
CASSLPGLSTDTQYF
>-|-|TRBJ2-1|TRBV29-1
TGCAGCGTTGAGACAAATGAGCAGTTCTTC
CSVETNEQFF
>-|-|TRBJ2-1|TRBV7-8
TGTGCCAGCAGCATACAGGGAATCTACAATGAGCAGTTCTTC
CASSIQGIYNEQFF
>TRBD1|-|TRBJ2-7|TRBV28
TGTGCCAGCAGCCCGGGACAGCCCCCCTACGAGCAGTACTTC
CASSPGQPPYEQYF
>-|-|TRBJ2-1|TRBV10-2
TGCGCCAGCAGTGAACAGATGAATGTTTTCAATGAGCAGTTCTTC
CASSEQMNVFNEQFF
>-|-|TRBJ2-7|TRBV11-3
TGTGCCAGCAGCTTGCGGGGCCACGTCTCCTACGAGCAGTACTTC
CASSLRGHVSYEQYF
>TRBD1|few|TRBJ2-7|TRBV10-2
TGCGCCAGCAGTGAGGGGGACAGCTCCTACGAGCAGTACTTC
CASSEGDSSYEQYF
>-|-|TRBJ2-1|TRBV10-3
TGTGCCATCAGTTTCCAGGGAAACAATGAGCAGTTCTTC
CAISFQGNNEQFF
>-|-|TRBJ2-7|TRBV6-5
TGTGCTAGTGCTAGGGGTCTAAACTACGAGCAGTACTTC
CASARGLNYEQYF
>TRBD1|few|TRBJ1-2|TRBV10-2
TGCGCCAGCAGTGAGTCAGCGACAGGGCTCCATGGCTACACCTTC
CASSESATGLHGYTF
>TRBD2|-|TRBJ2-2|TRBV10-2
TGCGCCAGCAGTGGGTTGGGGGTTGGATTAGCGGGCACCGGGGAGCTGTTTTTT
CASSGLGVGLAGTGELFF
>-|once|TRBJ1-1|TRBV14
TGTGCCAGCAGCCCCAGGACAGACACTGAAGCTTTCTTT
CASSPRTDTEAFF
>-|-|TRBJ1-1|TRBV15
TGTGCCACCAGCAGGGTAAGAGTACAATCCACTGAAGCTTTCTTT
CATSRVRVQSTEAFF
>TRBD1|-|TRBJ2-7|TRBV11-2
TGTGCCAGCAGCTTAGGGGACAGGGACTACGAGCAGTACTTC
CASSLGDRDYEQYF
>-|-|TRBJ2-1|TRBV29-1
TGCAGCGTTGCCCGACGTCTAGCATTTCACAATGAGCAGTTCTTC
CSVARRLAFHNEQFF
>TRBD1|few|TRBJ2-7|TRBV2
TGTGCCAGCAGCACGGACAGGGCCACCGACGAGCAGTACTTC
CASSTDRATDEQYF
>TRBD2|-|TRBJ2-7|TRBV30
TGTGCCTGGGACCGACTAGCGGGAGCCCACGAGCAGTACTTC
CAWDRLAGAHEQYF
>TRBD1|-|TRBJ1-5|TRBV11-2
TGTGCCAGCAGCCAAGGGACAGGGGGCACGGTCGGTCAGCCCCAGCATTTT
CASSQGTGGTVGQPQHF
>TRBD2|-|TRBJ2-7|TRBV27
TGTGCCAGCAGACGCAGGGTAGAGGGACTAGCTAGCCACGAGCAGTACTTC
CASRRRVEGLASHEQYF
>-|few|TRBJ2-3|TRBV19
TGTGCCAGTAGTCCAACATCAGATACGCAGTATTTT
CASSPTSDTQYF
>-|-|TRBJ2-5|TRBV11-2
TGTGCCAGCAGCGGAGACTCCAAGGAGACCCAGTACTTC
CASSGDSKETQYF
>-|few|TRBJ1-2|TRBV1
TGCACCAGCAGCCAAGTCCTGCAGCCAGCTAACTATGGCTACACCTTC
CTSSQVLQPANYGYTF
>TRBD2|-|TRBJ2-1|TRBV6-5
TGTGCCAGCAGTTCCACCGGGACTAGCGGGAGCTCAGAGCAGTTCTTC
CASSSTGTSGSSEQFF
>TRBD1|-|TRBJ2-5|TRBV2
TGTGCCAGCAGTCGAGGGACAGCTCGAGGAGAGACCCAGTACTTC
CASSRGTARGETQYF
>-|-|TRBJ1-1|TRBV27
TGTGCCACGCTGCCGGGACTTCTGAGCACTGAAGCTTTCTTT
CATLPGLLSTEAFF
>TRBD2|-|TRBJ2-3|TRBV19
TGTGCCAGTAGTATAGCCCCAACCCTAGCGGGAGTGAAGGATACGCAGTATTTT
CASSIAPTLAGVKDTQYF
>-|-|TRBJ1-4|TRBV7-9
TGTGCCAGCAGCTTTAAGGGCATTAATGAAAAACTGTTTTTT
CASSFKGINEKLFF
>-|once|TRBJ2-2|TRBV11-2
TGTGCCAGCAGCTTATGGAGGAGCGGGGAGCTGTTTTTT
CASSLWRSGELFF
>-|few|TRBJ2-5|TRBV29-1
TGCAGCGTTGAAGGGGGGGCCGCGGAGACCCAGTACTTC
CSVEGGAAETQYF
>TRBD2|-|TRBJ2-2|TRBV19
TGTGCCAGTAGTACCATTAGGGGAGCTAGCGGGAGAGCTCTCACCGGGGAGCTGTTTTTT
CASSTIRGASGRALTGELFF
>-|few|TRBJ2-1|TRBV5-8
TGTGCCAGCAGCCCGCCCGTTGGGCAGTTCTTC
CASSPPVGQFF
>TRBD2|few|TRBJ2-1|TRBV27
TGTGCCAGCAGTTTCTCGATAGGACTAGCGACCGCCTTCTCCTACAATGAGCAGTTCTTC
CASSFSIGLATAFSYNEQFF
>-|-|TRBJ1-2|TRBV27
TGTGCCAGCAGTTTCACGAGGGACTTCTCTGGCTACACCTTC
CASSFTRDFSGYTF
>-|few|TRBJ1-2|TRBV19
TGTGCCAGTAGCCCCGGGACGGACTATGGCTACACCTTC
CASSPGTDYGYTF
>-|few|TRBJ1-1|TRBV19
TGTGCCAGTAGGGTAGGAGGACGCGCTGAAGCTTTCTTT
CASRVGGRAEAFF
>TRBD2|-|TRBJ2-1|TRBV5-1
TGCGCCAGCACCCCGGCTAGCGGGGCTTACAATGAGCAGTTCTTC
CASTPASGAYNEQFF
>TRBD2|-|TRBJ2-3|TRBV7-9
TGTGCCAGCAGCCGGGGGGATGGCGATACGCAGTATTTT
CASSRGDGDTQYF
>-|-|TRBJ2-7|TRBV4-2
TGTGCCAGCAGCCAAGGACCGAGCTCCTACGAGCAGTACTTC
CASSQGPSSYEQYF
>-|few|TRBJ1-2|TRBV28
TGTGCCAGCAGTACCGACACTGGCTACACCTTC
CASSTDTGYTF
>-|-|TRBJ2-2|TRBV25-1
TGTGCCAGCGGGGGGGCAGGGTGGACCGGGGAGCTGTTTTTT
CASGGAGWTGELFF